There are a few counts of the clone carrying this T cell receptor beta chain. The antigen remains undetermined. Using RNA transcripts as the source, TCR beta CDR3 regions were amplified. The primer set for the first-round RT-PCR of the TCR CDR3 was HTBI. TCRdb redid the calling of the multiplex PCR reads with MiXCR, one entry per CDR3 protein. Seen here are approximately 690,000 distinct CDR3 sequences, around 20% observed once, and the top ten hold over 30%. Trimming removed 0 bases at V and 0 bases at J, with 7 bases between. CDR3 length: 15 residues. CDR1 and CDR2 from the germline V gene are MGHRA and YSYEKL. This sample stems from a study of T cells in Graves' hyperthyroidism and ophthalmopathy. Individuals with ophthalmopathy presented a Clinical Activity Score of at least 3, a NOSPECS grade of at least 4 and a duration under 3 months. Findings and caveats of the study: Among clonotypes expanded in thyroid above 0.001, most were also found in blood. A model of 13 V-J pairs discriminated ophthalmopathy from stable hyperthyroidism.

The receptor's source is a man aged 25 to 40 with Graves' ophthalmopathy. The sample taken for sequencing was blood. The chain carries TRBV4-1 and TRBJ2-3; the D is unclear. CDR3 nucleotide sequence: TGCGCCAGCAGCCAAGAGATACCTAGCACAGATACGCAGTATTTT. It is translated as CASSQEIPSTDTQYF.